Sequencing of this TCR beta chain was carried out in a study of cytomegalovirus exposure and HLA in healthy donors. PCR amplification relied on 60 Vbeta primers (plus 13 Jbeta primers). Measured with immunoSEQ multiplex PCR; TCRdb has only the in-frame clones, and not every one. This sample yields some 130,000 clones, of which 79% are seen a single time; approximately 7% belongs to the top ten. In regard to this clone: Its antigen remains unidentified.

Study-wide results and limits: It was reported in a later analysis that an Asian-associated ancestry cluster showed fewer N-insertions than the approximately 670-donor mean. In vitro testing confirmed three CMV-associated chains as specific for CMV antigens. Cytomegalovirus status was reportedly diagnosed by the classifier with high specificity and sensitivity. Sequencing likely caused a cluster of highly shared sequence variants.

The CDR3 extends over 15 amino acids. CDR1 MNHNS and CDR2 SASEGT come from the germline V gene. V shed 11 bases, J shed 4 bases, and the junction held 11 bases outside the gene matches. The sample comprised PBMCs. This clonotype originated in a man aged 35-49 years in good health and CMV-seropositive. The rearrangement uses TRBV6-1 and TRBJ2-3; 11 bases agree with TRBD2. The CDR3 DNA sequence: TGTGCCGTCTCCCGACTAGCGGGAACCGCAGATACGCAGTATTTT. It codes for CAVSRLAGTADTQYF.